In this sample, the clone carrying this T cell receptor beta chain turned up many times. The antigen is not known. The lymph nodes were axillary draining lymph nodes from breast cancer patients. The record originates from a study of breast tumors, draining lymph nodes, adjacent tissues. General observations from the study: The data were judged consistent with most tumor T cells coming from lymph node and expanding in tumor. That most tumor T cells come from lymph nodes remained unproven. Compared with basal-like, luminal-like tumors shared significantly more repertoire with nontumor tissue.

TCRdb re-derived calls from the multiplex PCR reads in MiXCR, one entry per CDR3 protein. The sample has 290,000 or so distinct CDR3 sequences; over 30% are singletons. The sequenced material came from axillary lymph node tissue. The sequence derives from a female donor with breast cancer. Some clones in this sample may be carry-over from other donors' samples.

The CDR3 region is CASSFEGYEQYF. Written as DNA, the CDR3 is TGTGCCAGCAGCTTCGAGGGCTACGAGCAGTACTTC. The chain has TRBV7-2 and TRBJ2-7; a weak D match, TRBD2 (5 bases). This CDR3 contains 12 residues. V was shortened by 3 bases and J by 3 bases, with 6 bases between the two germline ends. Germline values: CDR1 SGHTA, CDR2 FQGNSA.